This entry lists 8 T cell receptor beta chains sequenced from one sample in a study of cytomegalovirus exposure and HLA in healthy donors. 13 Jbeta primers and 60 Vbeta primers were used for the PCR. Measured with immunoSEQ multiplex PCR; TCRdb has only the in-frame clones, and not every one. The table records approximately 120,000 clones, roughly 80% of them present only once. Sequencing used PBMCs. The receptor source for this set is a woman in her 50s in good health and CMV-seronegative.

This clone has just a few counts. The chain has TRBV5-5 and TRBJ2-7, with TRBD2 matching 8 bases. Germline values: CDR1 SGHKS, CDR2 YYEKEE (reference sequence). The V segment lost 3 bases and the J segment 3 bases; nucleotides outside the gene matches: 11. There are 16 residues in the CDR3. The CDR3: CASSYAISGAGYEQYF. CDR3 DNA sequence: TGTGCCAGCAGCTACGCCATTAGCGGGGCAGGCTACGAGCAGTACTTC.

The chain employs TRBV6-5 and TRBJ2-1; 11 nucleotides agree with TRBD2. V was pared by 2 bases and J by 6 bases, with 6 bases of the junction left unmatched. Germline CDR1 reads MNHEY; CDR2 reads SVGAGI. The length of the CDR3 is 16 residues. The CDR3 loop is CASSYPGLAEGNEQFF. In DNA, the CDR3 is TGTGCCAGCAGTTACCCGGGACTAGCGGAAGGCAATGAGCAGTTCTTC.

The CDR3 nucleotides are TGCGCCAGCAGCCCAGCGGGAGGCTCCTACGAGCAGTACTTC. As protein: CASSPAGGSYEQYF. This sequence joins TRBV4-3 and TRBJ2-7; 9 nucleotides agree with TRBD2. V shed 4 bases, J shed 0 bases, and the junction held 1 base outside the gene matches. This CDR3 region has 14 residues. The germline gives CDR1 LGHNA, CDR2 YSLEER.

This clone was counted only a few times. This chain links TRBV6-6 with TRBJ2-5; D remains unclear. This CDR3 is 13 amino acids long. Germline assignment: CDR1 MNHNY and CDR2 SVGAGI (reference sequence). V lost 0 bases and J 6 bases, leaving 8 bases between the germline ends. The CDR3 sequence is CASSYSITQTQYF. CDR3 bases: TGTGCCAGCAGTTACTCCATCACACAGACCCAGTACTTC.

This clone was seen a handful of times. The chain recombines TRBV6-1 with TRBJ2-3, with TRBD2 identical over 7 bases. The CDR3 loop spans 12 amino acids. J lost 0 bases, V lost 9 bases, and 0 bases had no gene match. Germline V gene sequence: CDR1 MNHNS, CDR2 SASEGT. In DNA form, the CDR3 reads TGTGCCAGTAGCGGGAGCACAGATACGCAGTATTTT. Amino acids: CASSGSTDTQYF.

The V gene is TRBV25-1, the J gene TRBJ2-7, with 7 bases aligning to TRBD2. Trimming at V came to 1 base and at J to 3 bases, leaving 6 bases not matched to a gene. CDR1 is MGHDK and CDR2 is SYGVNS in the germline V gene. CDR3 length equals 15 residues. The CDR3 protein is CASSEWGSGHYEQYF. For the CDR3, the DNA is TGTGCCAGCAGTGAATGGGGTAGCGGGCACTACGAGCAGTACTTC.

DNA for the CDR3: TGTGCCAGCAGCGTTAGCGGGACCTCCTACAATGAGCAGTTCTTC. Translated: CASSVSGTSYNEQFF. The chain joins TRBV9 to TRBJ2-1, with 8 bases that match TRBD2. This CDR3 is built from 15 residues. V dropped 2 bases and J dropped 0; count of bases not matched to a gene: 1. Germline CDR1 is SGDLS and CDR2 is YYNGEE. Based on the CDR3 plus reference TRBV9 and TRBJ2-1, the full variable domain is DSGVTQTPKHLITATGQRVTLRCSPRSGDLSVYWYQQSLDQGLQFLIQYYNGEERAKGNILERFSAQQFPDLHSELNLSSLELGDSALYFCASSVSGTSYNEQFFGPGTRLTVL.

This clone appeared once. V gene TRBV6-1 combines with J gene TRBJ2-2; unclear D gene. Deletions cut 7 bases from V and 0 bases from J, with 12 bases between. The V gene's germline CDR1 is MNHNS and CDR2 SASEGT. The CDR3 has 15 residues. The CDR3, as DNA: TGTGCCAGCACCATTAGTAGAGCGAACACCGGGGAGCTGTTTTTT. This gives the protein CASTISRANTGELFF.